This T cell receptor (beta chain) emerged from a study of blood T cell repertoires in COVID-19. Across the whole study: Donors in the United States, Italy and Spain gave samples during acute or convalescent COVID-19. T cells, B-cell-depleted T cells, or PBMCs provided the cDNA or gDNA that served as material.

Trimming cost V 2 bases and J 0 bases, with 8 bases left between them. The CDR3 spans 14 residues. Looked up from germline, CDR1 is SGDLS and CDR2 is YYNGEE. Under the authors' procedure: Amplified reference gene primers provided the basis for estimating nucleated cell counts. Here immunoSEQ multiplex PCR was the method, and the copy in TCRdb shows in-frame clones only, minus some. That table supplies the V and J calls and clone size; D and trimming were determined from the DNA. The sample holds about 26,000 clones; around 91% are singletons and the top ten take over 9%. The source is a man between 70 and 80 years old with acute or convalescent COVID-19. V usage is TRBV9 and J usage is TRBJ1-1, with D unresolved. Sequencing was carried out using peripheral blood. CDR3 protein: CASSVSHMNTEAFF. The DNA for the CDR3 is TGTGCCAGCAGCGTTTCCCACATGAACACTGAAGCTTTCTTT. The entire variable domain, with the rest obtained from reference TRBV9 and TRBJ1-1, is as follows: DSGVTQTPKHLITATGQRVTLRCSPRSGDLSVYWYQQSLDQGLQFLIQYYNGEERAKGNILERFSAQQFPDLHSELNLSSLELGDSALYFCASSVSHMNTEAFFGQGTRLTVV.